These 30 T cell receptor beta chains originate from one sample sequenced in a study of regulatory T cells in long-lasting Graves disease. Time point: newly diagnosed GD, antithyroid drugs for less than 3 months. The TCR library used RNA extracted from PBMCs. The TCR beta library used iRepertoire HTBI primers with Arm-PCR amplification of CDR3. Using its own MiXCR run on the multiplex PCR reads, TCRdb lists one record per CDR3 protein. This sample has under 450,000 distinct CDR3 sequences, with about 11% found just once. The same data also went into a second study, on T cells in Graves' hyperthyroidism and ophthalmopathy.

The sample here was peripheral blood mononuclear cells (PBMCs), taken at new diagnosis, from a patient treated with antithyroid drugs. The receptors shown here come from a woman between 18 and 29 years old with Graves disease.

This clonotype has a handful of counts. The rearrangement links TRBV4-2 to TRBJ2-2; 9 bases align to TRBD1. The germline CDR1 and CDR2 sequences are LGHNA and YNFKEQ. Trimming removed 3 bases from V and 3 bases from J; junction bases left unmatched: 14. The CDR3 totals 19 residues. CDR3 in DNA: TGTGCCAGCAGCCAGTACTTACAGGGGGCAACGTGGGACACCGGGGAGCTGTTTTTT. It is translated as CASSQYLQGATWDTGELFF.

This rearrangement joins TRBV27 to TRBJ2-1; D gene ambiguous. Trimming cost V 0 bases and J 5 bases, with 26 bases left between them. The germline gives CDR1 MNHEY, CDR2 SMNVEV (reference sequence). The length of the CDR3 is 20 residues. The CDR3 reads CASSLSPLSISAESHNEQFF. Written as DNA, the CDR3 is TGTGCCAGCAGTTTATCACCACTATCAATTTCGGCAGAAAGTCACAATGAGCAGTTCTTC.

In its sample, this clonotype was seen many times. The V gene is TRBV18, the J gene TRBJ1-1; D might be TRBD1 (5 bases). Germline lookup yields CDR1 KGHSH and CDR2 LQKENI. There are 13 residues in the CDR3. V shed 5 bases and J shed 5 bases, with 12 bases lying between them. CDR3 DNA: TGTGCCAGCTCAGGTGGGAGGGGAACTGAAGCTTTCTTT. The encoded protein is CASSGGRGTEAFF.

This clonotype was recorded at least ten times. The chain links TRBV28 to TRBJ2-3; D ambiguous. The germline V gene has CDR1 MDHEN and CDR2 SYDVKM. The CDR3 runs 16 residues. V lost 7 bases to trimming and J lost 2 bases, with 19 bases between them. The CDR3 protein is CASTSPGSPNTDTQYF. The CDR3 coding sequence is TGTGCCAGCACGTCCCCCGGTAGCCCAAACACAGATACGCAGTATTTT.

This clonotype was counted many times. V gene TRBV12-3 or TRBV12-4 combines with J gene TRBJ1-5; D gene ambiguous. This CDR3 is 12 amino acids long. V lost 3 bases, J lost 6 bases, and 6 bases lay in between. The CDR3 sequence: CASSLHVQPQHF. CDR3 nucleotide sequence: TGTGCCAGCAGTTTGCACGTTCAGCCCCAGCATTTT.

This clonotype was detected ten times or more. CDR3 DNA sequence: TGTGCCAGCAGCCCCAGTGGCTCGAACACTGAAGCTTTCTTT. This translates into CASSPSGSNTEAFF. The chain couples TRBV7-3 to TRBJ1-1, with D unclear. Germline loops: CDR1 SGHTA, CDR2 FQGTGA. This CDR3 has 14 residues. Trimming left V 5 bases short and J 1 base short, with 11 bases between.

This clonotype occurred once. This chain joins TRBV3-1 and TRBJ1-2, with TRBD1 matching over 7 bases. CDR3 size: 13 residues. The V gene end was trimmed by 4 bases and the J gene end by 4 bases; junction bases not matched to a gene: 3. CDR1 LGHDT and CDR2 YNNKEL come from the germline V gene (reference sequence). In DNA, the CDR3 is TGTGCCAGCAGCCGGGACAGATCCTATGGCTACACCTTC. Amino acids: CASSRDRSYGYTF.

The rearrangement uses TRBV4-3 and TRBJ1-1; D is unresolved. The CDR3 extends over 16 amino acids. Per the germline V gene, CDR1 is LGHNA and CDR2 is YSLEER. With 0 bases removed from V and 8 bases from J, the gap between germline ends came to 19 bases. The DNA of the CDR3 is TGCGCCAGCAGCCAAGATCGGGGAACGGGTTTTGAGGAAGCTTTCTTT. The encoded protein is CASSQDRGTGFEEAFF.

This clonotype was observed a few times. The CDR3 nucleotides are TGTGCCAGCAGCTTGAGAGGCAGGGACACTGAAGCTTTCTTT. It is translated as CASSLRGRDTEAFF. The chain uses TRBV5-6 and TRBJ1-1; D possibly corresponds to TRBD1 (5 bases). CDR1 and CDR2 (germline): SGHDT, YYEEEE. The V end lost 1 base, the J end lost 3 bases, and 10 bases lay between the germline ends. This CDR3 region has 14 residues.

V usage is TRBV19 and J usage is TRBJ2-1, with 9 bases aligning to TRBD2. The germline V gene has CDR1 LNHDA and CDR2 SQIVND (reference sequence). The CDR3 spans 15 residues. Germline trimming cut 10 bases from V and 5 bases from J; bases unmatched to any gene: 12. CDR3 coding DNA: TGTGCCACCTCGCCGGCGGGAGGGCTTCACAATGAGCAGTTCTTC. This translates into CATSPAGGLHNEQFF.

Comment on this clonotype: Since a much larger clone is just one base distant, this may be a read error. The chain combines TRBV7-9 with TRBJ1-6; weak D call: TRBD1 (6 bases). The CDR3 covers 14 residues. Trimming removed 4 bases at V and 8 bases at J, with 12 bases between. CDR1 is SEHNR, CDR2 FQNEAQ, per germline (reference sequence). The CDR3 region is CASSYGQGYSPLHF. The CDR3 bases are TGTGCCAGCAGCTATGGGCAGGGGTATTCACCCCTCCACTTT. Complete variable domain (other parts from reference TRBV7-9 and TRBJ1-6): DTGVSQNPRHKITKRGQNVTFRCDPISEHNRLYWYRQTLGQGPEFLTYFQNEAQLEKSRLLSDRFSAERPKGSFSTLEIQRTEQGDSAMYLCASSYGQGYSPLHFGNGTRLTVT.

This clonotype occurred many times. This rearrangement joins TRBV18 to TRBJ2-1, with 8 bases aligning to TRBD2. The trim removed 5 bases at V and 2 bases at J, leaving 8 bases unmatched. Germline-derived CDR1 and CDR2 are KGHSH and LQKENI. The CDR3 spans 16 residues. CDR3 coding DNA: TGTGCCAGCTCATTCACTAGCGGAGGAACCTACAATGAGCAGTTCTTC. Encoded protein: CASSFTSGGTYNEQFF.

This clonotype was seen repeatedly, ten times or more. V is TRBV20-1 and J is TRBJ1-1, with D hard to call. Between the trimmed V and J ends, which lost 6 bases and 0 bases, there was a span of 11 bases. CDR1 is DFQATT and CDR2 is SNEGSKA in the germline V gene (reference sequence). The CDR3 covers 13 residues. This chain's CDR3 is CSAERVVNTEAFF. The CDR3 coding sequence is TGCAGTGCCGAACGGGTCGTGAACACTGAAGCTTTCTTT.

This clonotype was seen at least ten times. This chain joins TRBV27 and TRBJ2-3; tentatively, D is TRBD1 (5 bases). The CDR3 totals 15 residues. V lost 5 bases, J lost 1 base, and 13 bases lay in between. CDR1 and CDR2 (germline): MNHEY, SMNVEV (reference sequence). The CDR3 protein is CASSQGSIGTDTQYF. The CDR3, as DNA: TGTGCCAGCAGTCAGGGTTCTATCGGCACAGATACGCAGTATTTT.

This clonotype was recorded many times. The V call is TRBV3-1, the J call TRBJ1-1, with 7 bases fitting TRBD1. The CDR3 sequence is 12 residues long. Germline values: CDR1 LGHDT, CDR2 YNNKEL (reference sequence). V shed 4 bases and J 6 bases; nucleotides not matched to a gene: 2. CDR3 DNA: TGTGCCAGCAGCCGGACAGGTTCTGAAGCTTTCTTT. Its protein product is CASSRTGSEAFF.

This clonotype occurred many times. The chain uses TRBV28 and TRBJ2-1, with TRBD1 matching over 9 bases. CDR3 size: 13 residues. Trimming at V came to 5 bases and at J to 10 bases, leaving 6 bases not matched to a gene. Looked up from germline, CDR1 is MDHEN and CDR2 is SYDVKM. Here the CDR3 reads CASSIGQGKEQFF. The CDR3 nucleotides are TGTGCCAGCAGTATCGGACAGGGGAAGGAGCAGTTCTTC. The full variable domain, in which reference TRBV28 and TRBJ2-1 provide the parts outside the CDR3, is DVKVTQSSRYLVKRTGEKVFLECVQDMDHENMFWYRQDPGLGLRLIYFSYDVKMKEKGDIPEGYSVSREKKERFSLILESASTNQTSMYLCASSIGQGKEQFFGPGTRLTVL.

This clonotype has at least ten counts. The chain employs TRBV20-1 and TRBJ1-1; D may be TRBD1 (5 bases). Between the trimmed V and J ends, which lost 0 bases and 3 bases, there was a span of 14 bases. CDR3 size: 15 residues. Per the germline V gene, CDR1 is DFQATT and CDR2 is SNEGSKA (reference sequence). CDR3 in amino acids: CSARDLVGRDTEAFF. Written as DNA, the CDR3 is TGCAGTGCTAGAGATCTGGTGGGCAGGGACACTGAAGCTTTCTTT.

The table lists this clonotype with a few counts. A much more abundant neighbour one base away suggests this may be a read error. Given the absence of the conserved phenylalanine or tryptophan at the CDR3 end, a read error is likely. The CDR3 protein is CATSDWSTGELFI. Here the CDR3 DNA reads TGTGCCACCAGTGATTGGAGTACCGGGGAGCTGTTTATT. The chain uses TRBV24-1 and TRBJ2-2; D is ambiguous. The V gene's germline CDR1 is KGHDR and CDR2 SFDVKD. The CDR3 spans 13 residues. Trimming removed 2 bases from V and 5 bases from J, with 5 bases in between.

The J gene is TRBJ1-6, the V gene TRBV9, with D tentatively TRBD1 (6 bases). Looked up from germline, CDR1 is SGDLS and CDR2 is YYNGEE. V dropped 3 bases and J dropped 4 bases, with 14 bases sitting between them. The CDR3 is 16 residues long. In DNA, the CDR3 is TGTGCCAGCAGCGCATTGGGGGACAAGTATAATTCACCCCTCCACTTT. Translated, it gives CASSALGDKYNSPLHF.

This chain links TRBV6-1 with TRBJ2-2, with D maybe TRBD2 (6 bases). From germline, CDR1 is MNHNS and CDR2 SASEGT. V lost 8 bases, J lost 3 bases, and 13 bases lay in between. The CDR3 runs 14 residues. The CDR3 here is CASCRDFYTGELFF. CDR3 DNA: TGTGCCAGCTGCCGGGACTTTTACACCGGGGAGCTGTTTTTT.

This clonotype was seen only a few times. V is TRBV10-3 and J is TRBJ2-1; D is undetermined. Deletions cut 1 base from V and 0 bases from J, with 4 bases between. The CDR3 contains 14 residues. CDR1 ENHRY and CDR2 SYGVKD come from the germline V gene. CDR3 bases: TGTGCCATCAGTGAGTTTCCCTCCTACAATGAGCAGTTCTTC. Encoded protein: CAISEFPSYNEQFF.

This clonotype was observed a few times. This chain links TRBV6-1 with TRBJ1-2, with D perhaps TRBD1 (5 bases). Per germline, CDR1 MNHNS and CDR2 SASEGT. The CDR3 covers 12 residues. Trimming left V 7 bases short and J 6 bases short, with 12 bases between. This CDR3 is CASNRPGDGYTF. The CDR3 coding sequence is TGTGCCAGCAACCGACCGGGGGATGGCTACACCTTC.

This clonotype was picked up many times. The chain couples TRBV9 to TRBJ1-2; TRBD1 aligns across 9 bases. CDR3 length: 16 amino acids. V dropped 0 bases and J dropped 4; count of bases not matched to a gene: 7. Germline V CDR1 and CDR2: SGDLS, YYNGEE. This CDR3 reads CASSVDEGQGIYGYTF. The DNA of the CDR3 is TGTGCCAGCAGCGTAGATGAGGGACAGGGCATCTATGGCTACACCTTC.

The sample holds many counts of this clonotype. V gene TRBV4-1 combines with J gene TRBJ2-5, with D unresolved. Germline CDR1 is MGHRA and CDR2 is YSYEKL. With 1 base removed from V and 2 bases from J, the gap between germline ends came to 8 bases. The CDR3 loop spans 14 amino acids. CDR3 in DNA: TGCGCCAGCAGCCAAGCAATGGGACAAGAGACCCAGTACTTC. Amino acids: CASSQAMGQETQYF.

V is TRBV20-1 and J is TRBJ2-7; 10 nucleotides agree with TRBD2. V was pared by 6 bases and J by 9 bases, with 8 bases of the junction left unmatched. Germline CDR1 is DFQATT and CDR2 is SNEGSKA (reference sequence). The CDR3 sequence is 12 residues long. This chain's CDR3 is CSATSGIGAQYF. Written as DNA, the CDR3 is TGCAGTGCCACTAGCGGGATTGGTGCGCAGTACTTC.

The chain employs TRBV5-1 and TRBJ1-3; D is uncertain. V was cut by 3 bases and J by 0 bases, with 13 bases left in between. Germline CDR1 and CDR2: SGHRS and YFSETQ. The CDR3 spans 16 residues. CDR3: CASSSRESTSGNTIYF. CDR3 in DNA: TGCGCCAGCAGCTCACGGGAGAGCACCTCTGGAAACACCATATATTTT.

This clonotype was recorded at least ten times. V is TRBV7-2 and J is TRBJ2-5, with 8 bases aligning to TRBD1. The V and J ends lost 3 bases and 3 bases, in that order; junction bases with no gene match: 9. Germline CDR1 SGHTA, CDR2 FQGNSA. The length of the CDR3 is 16 residues. In DNA form, the CDR3 reads TGTGCCAGCAGCTTCAGGAGAGGACAGGGTAAAGAGACCCAGTACTTC. Amino acid sequence: CASSFRRGQGKETQYF. Full variable domain (outside the CDR3, taken from reference TRBV7-2 and TRBJ2-5): GAGVSQSPSNKVTEKGKDVELRCDPISGHTALYWYRQSLGQGLEFLIYFQGNSAPDKSGLPSDRFSAERTGGSVSTLTIQRTQQEDSAVYLCASSFRRGQGKETQYFGPGTRLLVL.

This clonotype appeared many times. The chain uses TRBV7-2 and TRBJ1-4, with D possibly matching TRBD1 (6 bases). V lost 1 base, J lost 10 bases, and 16 bases lay in between. The germline gives CDR1 SGHTA, CDR2 FQGNSA. The CDR3 covers 15 residues. The CDR3 protein is CASSLEGSGVAKLFF. The DNA of the CDR3 is TGTGCCAGCAGCTTAGAGGGATCAGGGGTTGCAAAACTGTTTTTT. Full variable domain (outside the CDR3, taken from reference TRBV7-2 and TRBJ1-4): GAGVSQSPSNKVTEKGKDVELRCDPISGHTALYWYRQSLGQGLEFLIYFQGNSAPDKSGLPSDRFSAERTGGSVSTLTIQRTQQEDSAVYLCASSLEGSGVAKLFFGSGTQLSVL.

This clonotype was counted at least ten times. The chain recombines TRBV27 with TRBJ2-1, with 10 bases fitting TRBD2. This CDR3 region has 16 residues. The junction had 8 bases not matched to a gene; V was cut back by 1 base and J by 8 bases. Germline values: CDR1 MNHEY, CDR2 SMNVEV (reference sequence). CDR3 in DNA: TGTGCCAGCAGTTTATTCTCAGCGGGAGGGCCACATGAGCAGTTCTTC. Protein product: CASSLFSAGGPHEQFF.

V usage is TRBV9 and J usage is TRBJ1-3; D uncertain. This CDR3 contains 13 residues. Germline-derived CDR1 and CDR2 are SGDLS and YYNGEE. The V and J ends lost 1 base and 4 bases respectively, with 6 bases between them. The CDR3 DNA sequence: TGTGCCAGCAGCGTAATCTCCGGAAACACCATATATTTT. Amino acid sequence: CASSVISGNTIYF.